The present T cell receptor beta chain was sequenced within a study of blood T cell repertoires in COVID-19. This CDR3 is built from 15 residues. Trimming removed 0 bases from V and 2 bases from J, with 9 bases in between. Per the germline V gene, CDR1 is LGHNA and CDR2 is YNFKEQ. As handled by the study authors: Nucleated cell number was recorded as an estimate derived from reference gene primer amplification. Sequenced by immunoSEQ multiplex PCR; TCRdb stores in-frame clones only, minus some. The V and J calls and clone size were taken over from that table, and D and trimming were inferred from the DNA. This sample yields 200,000 to 250,000 clones, of which around 80% are seen a single time; about 7% belongs to the top ten.

The sequence was obtained from a woman between 65 and 79 years old with acute or convalescent COVID-19. This chain links TRBV4-2 with TRBJ2-3; unclear D gene. The sequencing input was peripheral blood. The CDR3 coding sequence is TGTGCCAGCAGCCAAGAATGGGCCAACACAGATACGCAGTATTTT. Residues: CASSQEWANTDTQYF.